These T cell receptor beta chains were read from a single sample in a study of T-cell reconstitution after alpha-beta-depleted transplantation in children. TCRdb independently ran MiXCR on the PCR reads; one entry per CDR3 protein. There are more than 40,000 distinct CDR3 sequences in the sample; roughly half occur only once, and roughly two fifths lies in the top ten. Sequences were derived from peripheral blood, sampled before TCRalphabeta/CD19-depleted stem cell transplant. These receptors all stem from a boy in the first two years of life with SCID, due to receive a stem cell transplant. Each CDR3 is given with its conserved first and last residue. The order of the fields is D gene, J gene, clone size, V gene, CDR3 DNA, CDR3 protein. D genes are given only for firm matches. Expanded clones are given a class, and other clones once, few, many or no size at all.

>-|TRBJ1-5|-|TRBV20-1
TGCAGTGCTAGAGAAACAGGGTCGCGAAATCAGCCCCAGCATTTT
CSARETGSRNQPQHF
>TRBD1|TRBJ2-1|-|TRBV10-2
TGCGCCAGCAGCGGGACAGGGGACCTCAATGAGCAGTTCTTC
CASSGTGDLNEQFF
>-|TRBJ2-4|few|TRBV18
TGTGCCAGCTCACCTTCTCTCCGGGACATTGAGAAAATTCAGTACTTC
CASSPSLRDIEKIQYF
>-|TRBJ2-1|-|TRBV5-1
TGCGCCAGCCGGGCCGGGACCGGGGGCAATGAGCAGTTCTTC
CASRAGTGGNEQFF
>-|TRBJ2-3|few|TRBV19
TGTGCCAGTAGTATAGAAGGGGACCCAGCGTATGGAGATACGCAGTATTTT
CASSIEGDPAYGDTQYF
>TRBD2|TRBJ2-2|-|TRBV5-1
TGCGCCAGCAGCTTGAAGGCTGGGACGGGAGGGACCGGGGAGCTGTTTTTT
CASSLKAGTGGTGELFF
>-|TRBJ1-4|-|TRBV6-2/TRBV6-3
TGTGCCAGCAGGCCGGCCGGGACTAATGAAAAACTGTTTTTT
CASRPAGTNEKLFF
>-|TRBJ2-5|-|TRBV3-1
TGTGCCAGCAGCCAAGAGTGGGGTACGGGGTCCCAGTACTTC
CASSQEWGTGSQYF
>TRBD1|TRBJ2-7|few|TRBV5-1
TGCGCCAGCAGCTTGCAGGGGACAGGCCCCTCCGAGCAGTACTTC
CASSLQGTGPSEQYF
>-|TRBJ2-7|-|TRBV4-1
TGCGCCAGCAGCCAAGTAGACCTTATCAGCTTCTACGAGCAGTACTTC
CASSQVDLISFYEQYF
>-|TRBJ2-6|-|TRBV7-2
TGTGCCAGCAGCTTAGCGCGTACTACCCTCTCTGGGGCCAACGTCCTGACTTTC
CASSLARTTLSGANVLTF
>-|TRBJ1-1|-|TRBV29-1
TGCAGCGTCGAACAGGGCAACACTGAAGCTTTCTTT
CSVEQGNTEAFF
>-|TRBJ1-2|-|TRBV12-3/TRBV12-4
TGTGCCAGCAGTAGGGTGTACTATGGCTACACCTTC
CASSRVYYGYTF
>-|TRBJ1-2|few|TRBV5-6
TGTGCCAGCAGCTTGGAACCGGGGGCGTGGGGCTACACCTTC
CASSLEPGAWGYTF
>-|TRBJ1-2|once|TRBV15
TGTGCCACCAGCAGAACCAGGGAGCACTATGGCTACACCTTC
CATSRTREHYGYTF
>-|TRBJ1-2|few|TRBV20-1
TGCAGTGCCACCCACTATGGCTACACCTTC
CSATHYGYTF
>-|TRBJ2-7|once|TRBV12-3/TRBV12-4
TGTGCCAGCAGTTTAATCTACGAGCAGTACTTC
CASSLIYEQYF
>TRBD1|TRBJ2-7|-|TRBV6-1
TGTGCCAGCAGCGGACAGGGGTCCTACGAGCAGTACTTC
CASSGQGSYEQYF
>-|TRBJ1-2|-|TRBV27
TGTGCCAGCAGTTTTTCCCCAAGATGGGTCTACACCTTC
CASSFSPRWVYTF
>-|TRBJ2-6|-|TRBV12-3/TRBV12-4
TGTGCCAGCAGTTTCGGGGGAAGCTCTGGGGCCAACGTCCTGACTTTC
CASSFGGSSGANVLTF